Listed below are T cell receptor beta chains from one sample, sequenced in a study of T cell responses to AZD1222 COVID-19 vaccine. Only in-frame clones appear in the TCRdb table, and some are missing; sequencing was by immunoSEQ multiplex PCR. The profile shows some 180,000 clones, about 93% of them singletons. The specimen comprised peripheral blood, sampled 28 days after the second AZD1222 dose. These receptors all come from an adult who received the AZD1222 COVID-19 vaccine. Each CDR3 is given with its conserved first and last residue. The order of the fields is D gene, clone size, V gene, J gene, CDR3 length, CDR3 DNA, CDR3 protein. D genes are given only for firm matches. Part of the rows lack a size; the others show once, few, many or a class for expanded clones.

d_gene: TRBD2
abundance: .
v_gene: TRBV10-2
j_gene: TRBJ2-3
len: 15
CDR3nt: TGCGCCAGCAGTGGGTCTAGCGGGGGTACAGATACGCAGTATTTT
CDR3aa: CASSGSSGGTDTQYF

d_gene: TRBD2
abundance: .
v_gene: TRBV6-2/TRBV6-3
j_gene: TRBJ2-1
len: 17
CDR3nt: TGTGCCAGCAGTTACATTAGGGCGGGGGGCTCCTACAATGAGCAGTTCTTC
CDR3aa: CASSYIRAGGSYNEQFF

d_gene: .
abundance: .
v_gene: TRBV18
j_gene: TRBJ1-1
len: 15
CDR3nt: TGTGCCAGCTCACCTTTCGAGGGGGGGGCGGCTGAAGCTTTCTTT
CDR3aa: CASSPFEGGAAEAFF

d_gene: .
abundance: .
v_gene: TRBV9
j_gene: TRBJ2-1
len: 13
CDR3nt: TGTGCCAGCAGCGTAGCTAGGGCCGATGAGCAGTTCTTC
CDR3aa: CASSVARADEQFF

d_gene: TRBD2
abundance: .
v_gene: TRBV6-6
j_gene: TRBJ2-5
len: 16
CDR3nt: TGTGCCAGCAGATCCCATTTAGCGGGGGGGGCAGAGACCCAGTACTTC
CDR3aa: CASRSHLAGGAETQYF

d_gene: TRBD2
abundance: few
v_gene: TRBV7-9
j_gene: TRBJ2-2
len: 17
CDR3nt: TGTGCCAGCAGCTGGGGACGCGGACTAGGTAACACCGGGGAGCTGTTTTTT
CDR3aa: CASSWGRGLGNTGELFF

d_gene: .
abundance: .
v_gene: TRBV2
j_gene: TRBJ1-4
len: 16
CDR3nt: TGTGCCAGCAGTAGCAGGGAGGGAGCAGCTAATGAAAAACTGTTTTTT
CDR3aa: CASSSREGAANEKLFF

d_gene: .
abundance: .
v_gene: TRBV28
j_gene: TRBJ1-1
len: 16
CDR3nt: TGTGCCACTATCGGGGATTATTCGAGGGTTAGGACTGAAGCTTTCTTT
CDR3aa: CATIGDYSRVRTEAFF

d_gene: .
abundance: .
v_gene: TRBV19
j_gene: TRBJ1-4
len: 13
CDR3nt: TGTGCCAGTAGAGGGCAAAATAATGAAAAACTGTTTTTT
CDR3aa: CASRGQNNEKLFF

d_gene: .
abundance: .
v_gene: TRBV6-2/TRBV6-3
j_gene: TRBJ1-2
len: 15
CDR3nt: TGTGCCAGCAGTTACTCGAACGGGTTTCTCTATGGCTACACCTTC
CDR3aa: CASSYSNGFLYGYTF

d_gene: TRBD1
abundance: .
v_gene: TRBV24-1
j_gene: TRBJ2-5
len: 16
CDR3nt: TGTGCCACCAGTGCCCAGGGACAGGGTCTACGAGAGACCCAGTACTTC
CDR3aa: CATSAQGQGLRETQYF

d_gene: .
abundance: .
v_gene: TRBV9
j_gene: TRBJ2-2
len: 16
CDR3nt: TGTGCCAGCAGCGCCCGAGCAGGGATTAACACCGGGGAGCTGTTTTTT
CDR3aa: CASSARAGINTGELFF

d_gene: .
abundance: .
v_gene: TRBV6-5
j_gene: TRBJ1-3
len: 14
CDR3nt: TGTGCCAGCAGTTACATAGGGGGTGGAAACACCATATATTTT
CDR3aa: CASSYIGGGNTIYF

d_gene: .
abundance: .
v_gene: TRBV5-1
j_gene: TRBJ2-6
len: 17
CDR3nt: TGCGCCAGCAGCTTGTCACCGGCGGTACCTGGGGCCAACGTCCTGACTTTC
CDR3aa: CASSLSPAVPGANVLTF

d_gene: TRBD1
abundance: .
v_gene: TRBV14
j_gene: TRBJ2-2
len: 14
CDR3nt: TGTGCCAGCAGCTTGACAGGGGGCATCGGGGAGCTGTTTTTT
CDR3aa: CASSLTGGIGELFF

d_gene: TRBD1
abundance: .
v_gene: TRBV18
j_gene: TRBJ1-1
len: 17
CDR3nt: TGTGCCAGCTCACCGGATGCCGGAGGGACAGGGGTTACTGAAGCTTTCTTT
CDR3aa: CASSPDAGGTGVTEAFF

d_gene: .
abundance: .
v_gene: TRBV19
j_gene: TRBJ2-7
len: 14
CDR3nt: TGTGCCAGTAGTATTGAGGGAAGCTCCTACGAGCAGTACTTC
CDR3aa: CASSIEGSSYEQYF

d_gene: .
abundance: .
v_gene: TRBV21-1
j_gene: TRBJ1-5
len: 15
CDR3nt: TGTGCCAGCAGCAACGGGACAGGGCGGGATCAGCCCCAGCATTTT
CDR3aa: CASSNGTGRDQPQHF

d_gene: .
abundance: .
v_gene: TRBV5-1
j_gene: TRBJ1-1
len: 14
CDR3nt: TGCGCCAGCAGCGGGACGGAGATGAACACTGAAGCTTTCTTT
CDR3aa: CASSGTEMNTEAFF

d_gene: .
abundance: .
v_gene: TRBV2
j_gene: TRBJ1-6
len: 15
CDR3nt: TGTGCCAGCAGTGTCTCAGACAAAAATAATTCACCCCTCCACTTT
CDR3aa: CASSVSDKNNSPLHF

d_gene: TRBD1
abundance: .
v_gene: TRBV27
j_gene: TRBJ1-6
len: 14
CDR3nt: TGTGCCAGCAGTTTGGACAGGGGAGTATCACCCCTCCACTTT
CDR3aa: CASSLDRGVSPLHF

d_gene: .
abundance: .
v_gene: TRBV5-1
j_gene: TRBJ2-3
len: 14
CDR3nt: TGCGCCAGCAGCTTGGTTAGGGGCCCAGATACGCAGTATTTT
CDR3aa: CASSLVRGPDTQYF

d_gene: .
abundance: once
v_gene: TRBV10-3
j_gene: TRBJ2-3
len: 12
CDR3nt: TGTGCCATCGGGGGGGGGCCAGATACGCAGTATTTT
CDR3aa: CAIGGGPDTQYF

d_gene: TRBD2
abundance: .
v_gene: TRBV7-9
j_gene: TRBJ2-1
len: 15
CDR3nt: TGTGCCAGCAGCTTTCCCACTAGCGGTTACAATGAGCAGTTCTTC
CDR3aa: CASSFPTSGYNEQFF

d_gene: TRBD1
abundance: .
v_gene: TRBV11-3
j_gene: TRBJ2-3
len: 14
CDR3nt: TGTGCCAGCAGCTCGCCGGGACAGCCAGATACGCAGTATTTT
CDR3aa: CASSSPGQPDTQYF

d_gene: .
abundance: .
v_gene: TRBV18
j_gene: TRBJ1-4
len: 15
CDR3nt: TGTGCCAGCTCACTGTCGACATCAACTAATGAAAAACTGTTTTTT
CDR3aa: CASSLSTSTNEKLFF

d_gene: .
abundance: .
v_gene: TRBV7-9
j_gene: TRBJ1-1
len: 15
CDR3nt: TGTGCCAGCAGCTTCGTTTACGGGGAATCACCCCAAGCTTTCTTT
CDR3aa: CASSFVYGESPQAFF

d_gene: TRBD1
abundance: .
v_gene: TRBV2
j_gene: TRBJ2-7
len: 14
CDR3nt: TGTGCCAGCAGACCGGACAGGGTCTCCTACGAGCAGTACTTC
CDR3aa: CASRPDRVSYEQYF

d_gene: TRBD2
abundance: .
v_gene: TRBV2
j_gene: TRBJ2-7
len: 14
CDR3nt: TGTGCCAAAGGGACTAGCGGGAGCTCCTACGAGCAGTACTTC
CDR3aa: CAKGTSGSSYEQYF

d_gene: .
abundance: .
v_gene: TRBV4-2
j_gene: TRBJ2-7
len: 16
CDR3nt: TGTGCCAGCAGCCAAGTGGCCGGGACTGGGTCCTACGAGCAGTACTTC
CDR3aa: CASSQVAGTGSYEQYF

d_gene: .
abundance: .
v_gene: TRBV2
j_gene: TRBJ2-5
len: 14
CDR3nt: TGTGCCAGCAGTGACGGGCGGTTCCAAGAGACCCAGTACTTC
CDR3aa: CASSDGRFQETQYF

d_gene: .
abundance: .
v_gene: TRBV18
j_gene: TRBJ2-5
len: 14
CDR3nt: TGTGCCAGCTCACTCAGACGGGGCCAAGAGACCCAGTACTTC
CDR3aa: CASSLRRGQETQYF

d_gene: .
abundance: .
v_gene: TRBV6-5
j_gene: TRBJ2-2
len: 14
CDR3nt: TGTGCCAGCAGACCCGGTGGGGTAACCGGGGAGCTGTTTTTT
CDR3aa: CASRPGGVTGELFF

d_gene: .
abundance: .
v_gene: TRBV19
j_gene: TRBJ1-6
len: 16
CDR3nt: TGTGCCAGTAGTCTCGGGGAACGGGGCCCGGGTTCACCCCTCCACTTT
CDR3aa: CASSLGERGPGSPLHF

d_gene: TRBD2
abundance: .
v_gene: TRBV10-2
j_gene: TRBJ2-2
len: 17
CDR3nt: TGCGCCAGCAGTGAAAGTCCGGCGGGAGGGAACACCGGGGAGCTGTTTTTT
CDR3aa: CASSESPAGGNTGELFF

d_gene: .
abundance: once
v_gene: TRBV5-1
j_gene: TRBJ2-7
len: 13
CDR3nt: TGCGCCAGCAGCCCGCAGGGGGGATACGAGCAGTACTTC
CDR3aa: CASSPQGGYEQYF

d_gene: .
abundance: once
v_gene: TRBV28
j_gene: TRBJ2-6
len: 19
CDR3nt: TGTGCCAGCAGTTCTCCGTCGGGACCGATCACTTCCGGGGCCAACGTCCTGACTTTC
CDR3aa: CASSSPSGPITSGANVLTF

d_gene: .
abundance: .
v_gene: TRBV11-3
j_gene: TRBJ2-2
len: 15
CDR3nt: TGTGCCAGCAGCTTCTCGCTACAGGGCACCGGGGAGCTGTTTTTT
CDR3aa: CASSFSLQGTGELFF

d_gene: .
abundance: once
v_gene: TRBV6-2/TRBV6-3
j_gene: TRBJ1-5
len: 16
CDR3nt: TGTGCCAGCAGTAGGTCGGGGCAGGCCTTAAATCAGCCCCAGCATTTT
CDR3aa: CASSRSGQALNQPQHF

d_gene: .
abundance: .
v_gene: TRBV7-2
j_gene: TRBJ2-3
len: 14
CDR3nt: TGTGCCAGCAGCGACAAACTAGGGGAATTTGCGCAGTATTTT
CDR3aa: CASSDKLGEFAQYF

d_gene: .
abundance: .
v_gene: TRBV3-1/TRBV3-2
j_gene: TRBJ2-7
len: 13
CDR3nt: TGTGCCAGCAGTTCGGGGTCCTGGGACGAGCAGTACTTC
CDR3aa: CASSSGSWDEQYF

d_gene: TRBD1
abundance: .
v_gene: TRBV19
j_gene: TRBJ2-3
len: 15
CDR3nt: TGTGCCAGTAGTATCGAAGGACAGGGGGTAGATACGCAGTATTTT
CDR3aa: CASSIEGQGVDTQYF